These T cell receptor beta chains were read from a single sample in a study of OX40 agonist ivuxolimab in advanced cancers. The data were produced by immunoSEQ multiplex PCR, yet TCRdb's version contains in-frame clones alone and is incomplete. The table lists some 60,000 clones, around 85% of them singletons. Source: CD4+ or CD8+ T cells sorted from blood, taken in a trial of the OX40 agonist ivuxolimab. The receptors were sampled from an adult with an advanced solid tumor such as melanoma, head and neck, liver or kidney cancer. The conserved cysteine and the conserved F or W are not part of the CDR3 here. Each record gives: J gene, V gene, D gene, CDR3 protein. A D gene is named only where the DNA matches it firmly.

j_call: TRBJ2-5
v_call: TRBV29-1
d_call: -
cdr3_aa: SVESPGWEETQY

j_call: TRBJ1-5
v_call: TRBV19
d_call: -
cdr3_aa: ASSILEGSQPQH

j_call: TRBJ1-5
v_call: TRBV6-5
d_call: -
cdr3_aa: ASSRAQGNQPQH

j_call: TRBJ2-1
v_call: TRBV19
d_call: TRBD2
cdr3_aa: ASSTGTSGGRDEQF

j_call: TRBJ1-2
v_call: TRBV29-1
d_call: -
cdr3_aa: SVERQGGYGYT

j_call: TRBJ1-4
v_call: TRBV28
d_call: TRBD1
cdr3_aa: ASDGNRGREKLF

j_call: TRBJ1-2
v_call: TRBV6-6
d_call: -
cdr3_aa: ASSRDGANYGYT

j_call: TRBJ2-1
v_call: TRBV5-4
d_call: -
cdr3_aa: ASSLYGNEQF

j_call: TRBJ2-7
v_call: TRBV7-2
d_call: TRBD1
cdr3_aa: ASSLEPAGQGYEQY

j_call: TRBJ2-5
v_call: TRBV30
d_call: TRBD1
cdr3_aa: AWSVGTGQETQY

j_call: TRBJ2-3
v_call: TRBV19
d_call: -
cdr3_aa: ASSSELTQY

j_call: TRBJ2-5
v_call: TRBV19
d_call: -
cdr3_aa: ASSIDGGRKTQY

j_call: TRBJ2-1
v_call: TRBV6-1
d_call: TRBD2
cdr3_aa: ASTEGLAGGPKF

j_call: TRBJ2-1
v_call: TRBV18
d_call: TRBD1
cdr3_aa: ASSPPQGAVGNEQF

j_call: TRBJ2-4
v_call: TRBV29-1
d_call: TRBD2
cdr3_aa: SVEVGGNIQY

j_call: TRBJ2-7
v_call: TRBV4-1
d_call: TRBD1
cdr3_aa: ASSQGPAGDRRNEQY

j_call: TRBJ1-6
v_call: TRBV11-2
d_call: -
cdr3_aa: ASSLNAVVRSPLH

j_call: TRBJ2-1
v_call: TRBV5-1
d_call: TRBD2
cdr3_aa: ASSPGLAGDNEQF

j_call: TRBJ2-5
v_call: TRBV28
d_call: -
cdr3_aa: ASSRVAQETQY

j_call: TRBJ2-5
v_call: TRBV19
d_call: -
cdr3_aa: ASSETQGRRETQY

j_call: TRBJ2-7
v_call: TRBV7-6
d_call: -
cdr3_aa: ASSLGESEQY

j_call: TRBJ2-3
v_call: TRBV7-6
d_call: TRBD2
cdr3_aa: ASSLELAGGTDTQY

j_call: TRBJ1-4
v_call: TRBV4-1
d_call: TRBD1
cdr3_aa: ASSQGTGSRPTNEKLF

j_call: TRBJ2-3
v_call: TRBV6-6
d_call: TRBD2
cdr3_aa: ASSGTSGRADTQY

j_call: TRBJ2-7
v_call: TRBV2
d_call: TRBD1
cdr3_aa: ASSGTGTYEQY

j_call: TRBJ1-3
v_call: TRBV6-5
d_call: -
cdr3_aa: ASSSSQHTIY